What follows is one T cell receptor (beta chain) and its context. The antigen is unknown. This entry belongs to a study of blood T cells in healthy people across ages. Primed by a sample-barcoded 5' primer and a J-beta primer mix, a second PCR proceeded for 7 to 11 cycles. Sequencing recovered at least 2.5 million CDR3-containing paired-end reads from each sample. TCRdb recomputed calls from the 5' RACE reads with MiXCR, one row per CDR3 protein. Of about 680,000 distinct CDR3 sequences listed, more than 40% are singletons. Study-wide results and caveats: The recorded TCR beta diversity per million T cells decreased in a roughly linear manner with age. Unsorted PBMCs blocked a conclusive comparison of naive and antigen-experienced cells.

The CDR3 spans 15 residues. Per germline, CDR1 MDHEN and CDR2 SYDVKM. V was cut by 3 bases and J by 6 bases, with 15 bases left in between. The chain recombines TRBV28 with TRBJ2-1; D might be TRBD2 (5 bases). Sequenced input: blood. The receptor's source is a woman aged 60-75 years in good health. The CDR3 DNA is TGTGCCAGCAGTTTCGGACGGAAACGGGGCAATGAGCAGTTCTTC. Its protein is CASSFGRKRGNEQFF.